Listed below are T cell receptor beta chains from one sample, sequenced in a study of blood T cell repertoires in COVID-19. Produced via immunoSEQ multiplex PCR; TCRdb's table is partial and in-frame only. The data hold nearly 350,000 clones, with roughly 87% observed a single time. Sequencing was performed on PBMCs or T cells enriched from blood (not recorded which). The receptors shown here come from a woman under 40 who had recovered from COVID-19. Both conserved end residues are part of each CDR3. Each record gives: V gene, D gene, clone size, J gene, CDR3 DNA, CDR3 protein. The D gene is left open where the match is weak. Clone size is stated in some rows and not others, as once, few, many or a class when expanded.

TRBV28	.	.	TRBJ1-2	TGTGCCAGCAGTTCCCCGGGTCCCTATGGCTACACCTTC	CASSSPGPYGYTF
TRBV5-8	.	.	TRBJ2-7	TGTGCCAGCAGCTTGTACAAGCAGTACTTC	CASSLYKQYF
TRBV5-5	.	.	TRBJ1-4	TGTGCCAGCAGCCTCCCGAGGGGGGGCAATGAAAAACTGTTTTTT	CASSLPRGGNEKLFF
TRBV7-9	.	.	TRBJ2-7	TGTGCCAGCAGCTCGGTACGGGAGCAGTACTTC	CASSSVREQYF
TRBV9	.	.	TRBJ2-7	TGTGCCAGCAGCCCCCGTGGGGGAGGGGGCTCCTACGAGCAGTACTTC	CASSPRGGGGSYEQYF
TRBV14	TRBD1	.	TRBJ2-3	TGTGCCAGCAGCACTAGACAGGGTGCCTTGAGACCGCAGTATTTT	CASSTRQGALRPQYF
TRBV28	.	.	TRBJ2-4	TGTGCCAGCAGGGACAGTAGAATAGCCAAAAACATTCAGTACTTC	CASRDSRIAKNIQYF
TRBV28	TRBD2	.	TRBJ2-7	TGTGCCAGCAGTTATGCTAGCGGGGCTGAGCAGTACTTC	CASSYASGAEQYF
TRBV5-3	TRBD2	.	TRBJ2-3	TGTGCCAGAAGCTTGGCCCGGGAGGGCCCTACAGATACGCAGTATTTT	CARSLAREGPTDTQYF
TRBV5-1	.	once	TRBJ2-7	TGCGCCAGCAGCTCCGGGACAAAATCCTACGAGCAGTACTTC	CASSSGTKSYEQYF
TRBV3-1/TRBV3-2	.	.	TRBJ2-5	TGTGCCAGCAGTCCCGGAAGTCGTAGGAGTCATCAAGAGACCCAGTACTTC	CASSPGSRRSHQETQYF
TRBV28	.	.	TRBJ2-3	TGTGCCAGCAGTCAGGGGGGCGAGGGCACAGATACGCAGTATTTT	CASSQGGEGTDTQYF
TRBV6-5	TRBD1	.	TRBJ2-7	TGTGCCAGCAGCCCCCGGGGCAGGGGGTTCTACGAGCAGTACTTC	CASSPRGRGFYEQYF
TRBV18	TRBD1	once	TRBJ1-1	TGTGCCAGCTCACCGAGACAGGGGACTGAAGCTTTCTTT	CASSPRQGTEAFF
TRBV12-5	TRBD1	.	TRBJ1-4	TGTGCTAGTGGTTTCCACAGGGGTAATGAAAAACTGTTTTTT	CASGFHRGNEKLFF
TRBV24-1	TRBD2	.	TRBJ2-5	TGTGCCACCAGTGATGCCGGGACTAGCGGCAAAGAGACCCAGTACTTC	CATSDAGTSGKETQYF
TRBV19	.	.	TRBJ2-7	TGTGCCAGTAGTATAGGGGGCTCTGGCTCCTACGAGCAGTACTTC	CASSIGGSGSYEQYF
TRBV2	TRBD1	few	TRBJ1-2	TGTGCCAGTCGACAGGGATTAAACTATGGCTACACCTTC	CASRQGLNYGYTF
TRBV5-1	TRBD1	.	TRBJ2-1	TGCGCCAGCAGCTCACCGCCGGGACAGGGCTTGTTTTCGGACAATGAGCAGTTCTTC	CASSSPPGQGLFSDNEQFF
TRBV9	TRBD1	.	TRBJ2-7	TGTGCCAGCAGCCCGAGGGGACAGGGAAACTCCTACGAGCAGTACTTC	CASSPRGQGNSYEQYF
TRBV6-5	.	once	TRBJ1-2	TGTGCCAGCAGGTTGGACAGCAACTATGGCTACACCTTC	CASRLDSNYGYTF
TRBV12-3/TRBV12-4	.	few	TRBJ1-1	TGTGCCAGCAGTCCGGGGGTGAACACTGAAGCTTTCTTT	CASSPGVNTEAFF
TRBV28	TRBD1	.	TRBJ1-2	TGTGCCACCATACTTGGGACAGGGTCCTTTAACTATGGCTACACCTTC	CATILGTGSFNYGYTF
TRBV7-2	TRBD1	.	TRBJ1-2	TGTGCCAGCAGCTCTCTGACAGGGGACTATGGCTACACCTTC	CASSSLTGDYGYTF
TRBV19	.	.	TRBJ1-4	TGTGCCAGTAGTATAAGAACAGGGAGCAATGAAAAACTGTTTTTT	CASSIRTGSNEKLFF
TRBV10-1	TRBD1	few	TRBJ2-2	TGCGCCAGCAGGGAGACAGGGGGTGCCGGGGAGCTGTTTTTT	CASRETGGAGELFF
TRBV5-1	.	.	TRBJ2-2	TGCGCCAGCAGCCAGGGGCCCTCGGGCACCGGGGAGCTGTTTTTT	CASSQGPSGTGELFF
TRBV7-9	.	.	TRBJ1-1	TGTGCCAGCAGCCCCGGACGGGAGAAGACTGAAGCTTTCTTT	CASSPGREKTEAFF
TRBV4-1	.	.	TRBJ2-2	TGCGCCAGCAGCCAAGATGGCAAGCGGAACACCGGGGAGCTGTTTTTT	CASSQDGKRNTGELFF
TRBV11-2	.	.	TRBJ2-2	TGTGCCAGCAGCTCGGGGACTCGGAACACCGGGGAGCTGTTTTTT	CASSSGTRNTGELFF
TRBV7-8	.	.	TRBJ2-7	TGTGCCAGCAGCTTAGGGGCAGGTCAATCATACGAGCAGTACTTC	CASSLGAGQSYEQYF
TRBV10-1	TRBD2	.	TRBJ2-1	TGCGCCAGCAGGAGCGGGGGCACCGACAATGAGCAGTTCTTC	CASRSGGTDNEQFF
TRBV6-5	.	.	TRBJ1-1	TGTGCCAGCACTATAAAGGGGGAGGGCCCTGAAGCTTTCTTT	CASTIKGEGPEAFF
TRBV6-5	TRBD2	.	TRBJ2-3	TGTGCCAGCAGTTACGGCGGGGGGGCTCCCGCTACGCAGTATTTT	CASSYGGGAPATQYF
TRBV20-1	TRBD1	.	TRBJ2-3	TGCAGTGCTAGTAACCCGGGACAGGGGAGGGCAGATACGCAGTATTTT	CSASNPGQGRADTQYF
TRBV7-2	TRBD1	.	TRBJ1-2	TGTGCCAGCAGCTTAGAAAAACAGGGGGCCGCTAACTATGGCTACACCTTC	CASSLEKQGAANYGYTF
TRBV29-1	.	.	TRBJ1-4	TGCAGCGTTTCTGGGACTGCAACTAATGAAAAACTGTTTTTT	CSVSGTATNEKLFF
TRBV12-3/TRBV12-4	TRBD1	.	TRBJ1-2	TGTGCCAGCGCCACAGGGGAGGATGGCTACACCTTC	CASATGEDGYTF
TRBV30	.	.	TRBJ2-7	TGTGCCTGGAGTGTGCCCGTTTTTCCCACGGGGTTCTACGAGCAGTACTTC	CAWSVPVFPTGFYEQYF
TRBV7-8	TRBD2	.	TRBJ2-5	TGTGCCAGCAGCGTCTCTCCCCGAACAAGCGGGGGGGGAGAGACCCAGTACTTC	CASSVSPRTSGGGETQYF
TRBV7-8	.	.	TRBJ1-5	TGTGCCAGCAGCTTCCGGACAGATCAGCCCCAGCATTTT	CASSFRTDQPQHF
TRBV6-1	.	.	TRBJ1-3	TGTGCCAGCAGTGAGGGCTTCTCTGGAAACACCATATATTTT	CASSEGFSGNTIYF
TRBV30	TRBD1	.	TRBJ1-4	TGTGCCTGGAGTGTACCAACAGGGGGAAATGAAAAACTGTTTTTT	CAWSVPTGGNEKLFF
TRBV12-2	.	.	TRBJ2-1	TGTGCAAGTCGCTTTGGGAGGTTCCTCCGGAATGAGCAGTTCTTC	CASRFGRFLRNEQFF
TRBV19	.	.	TRBJ1-5	TGTGCCAGTAGTGGGCCCGGGGGGAACAATCAGCCCCAGCATTTT	CASSGPGGNNQPQHF
TRBV7-9	.	.	TRBJ2-2	TGTGCCAGCAGCCCCGACTACGACACCGGGGAGCTGTTTTTT	CASSPDYDTGELFF
TRBV28	TRBD1	.	TRBJ2-7	TGTGCCAGCACCCCTCTGCGGACAGGGGGCATGGACGAGCAGTACTTC	CASTPLRTGGMDEQYF
TRBV19	TRBD1	.	TRBJ1-3	TGTGCCAGTAGTAAGAGAAAAGGACAGGGGACTGGAAACACCATATATTTT	CASSKRKGQGTGNTIYF
TRBV28	TRBD1	.	TRBJ1-3	TGTGCCAGCAGCCTAGGGGGCTCATCTGGAAACACCATATATTTT	CASSLGGSSGNTIYF
TRBV13	TRBD2	once	TRBJ2-1	TGTGCCAGCAGCTTAGGGACTAGCGGGGTCTTTGCCTACAATGAGCAGTTCTTC	CASSLGTSGVFAYNEQFF
TRBV24-1	TRBD1	.	TRBJ1-2	TGTGCCACCAGTGATTCTCCCGGGACAGGGGGATCATATGGCTACACCTTC	CATSDSPGTGGSYGYTF
TRBV5-4	.	.	TRBJ2-1	TGTGCCAGCAGCTTGAAACGCGAGTTCGGCTACAATGAGCAGTTCTTC	CASSLKREFGYNEQFF
TRBV6-4	TRBD1	.	TRBJ2-3	TGTGCCAGCAGTGATTCTGGACAGGGAACGCAGTATTTT	CASSDSGQGTQYF